These 23 T cell receptor beta chains were all obtained from the same sample, sequenced in a study of beta chain features in type 1 diabetes. Study results and limitations: TCRB CDR3 length was moderately but significantly reduced in all four CD4+ subsets of Type 1 diabetes patients.

The authors reverse transcribed all of the isolated RNA, so sequencing captured expressed TCRB transcripts. TCRdb's table, derived via immunoSEQ multiplex PCR, lists solely in-frame clones and lacks some. The sample has roughly 150,000 clones; 7.8% are singletons. Antigens for these TCRs are unknown. The specimen was central memory CD4+ T cells from blood. Receptors were obtained from a woman between 35 and 50 years old with type 1 diabetes.

The chain joins TRBV18 to TRBJ1-1; D is uncertain. Germline V gene lookup returns CDR1 KGHSH and CDR2 LQKENI. Trimming took 0 bases from V and 7 from J, leaving 15 bases between them. The CDR3 length is 15 residues. CDR3 bases: TGTGCCAGCTCACCACCCTCGCCCCAGCGGTTTGAAGCTTTCTTT. This codes for CASSPPSPQRFEAFF. Full variable domain (rest looked up from reference TRBV18 and TRBJ1-1): NAGVMQNPRHLVRRRGQEARLRCSPMKGHSHVYWYRQLPEEGLKFMVYLQKENIIDESGMPKERFSAEFPKEGPSILRIQQVVRGDSAAYFCASSPPSPQRFEAFFGQGTRLTVV.

This chain links TRBV5-1 with TRBJ1-2, with 10 bases fitting TRBD1. CDR1 is SGHRS, CDR2 YFSETQ, per germline. The CDR3 is made up of 15 amino acids. V trimming: 0 bases; J trimming: 7 bases; junction bases outside the gene matches: 6. This CDR3 is CASSLEGQGPRGYTF. The CDR3 nucleotides read TGCGCCAGCAGCTTGGAGGGACAGGGGCCTCGTGGCTACACCTTC.

This chain uses TRBV2 with TRBJ2-3, with D possibly TRBD2 on 7 matching bases. The germline V gene encodes CDR1 SNHLY and CDR2 FYNNEI. Trimming pared 0 bases from V and 5 bases from J, leaving 18 bases between. The CDR3 consists of 17 residues. Here the CDR3 DNA reads TGTGCCAGCAGTGAAGCGGGGGGGCACTCCGCTAGAGATACGCAGTATTTT. This codes for CASSEAGGHSARDTQYF.

This clone has more than one count but fewer than ten. V and J are TRBV9 and TRBJ2-1; maybe TRBD2 (6 bases). V was pared by 4 bases and J by 3 bases, with 17 bases between. CDR3 length: 16 residues. Germline V gives CDR1 SGDLS, CDR2 YYNGEE. CDR3 protein: CASSITSSGGYNEQFF. The DNA of the CDR3 is TGTGCCAGCAGCATCACTAGCTCAGGAGGCTACAATGAGCAGTTCTTC.

This clone has a handful of counts. V usage is TRBV7-2 and J usage is TRBJ1-5, with TRBD1 as a possible D gene (6 bases). The CDR3 is made up of 14 amino acids. Germline CDR1 SGHTA, CDR2 FQGNSA. Trimming took 5 bases from V and 5 from J, leaving 13 bases between them. In nucleotides, the CDR3 is TGTGCCAGCAGCCAGGGGCAGGGCGATCAGCCCCAGCATTTT. Translated: CASSQGQGDQPQHF. Complete variable domain (other parts from reference TRBV7-2 and TRBJ1-5): GAGVSQSPSNKVTEKGKDVELRCDPISGHTALYWYRQSLGQGLEFLIYFQGNSAPDKSGLPSDRFSAERTGGSVSTLTIQRTQQEDSAVYLCASSQGQGDQPQHFGDGTRLSIL.

This clone was observed a handful of times. This chain's CDR3 is CASSLAVEGGEAFF. The CDR3 DNA sequence: TGCGCCAGCAGCTTGGCAGTGGAGGGTGGAGAAGCTTTCTTT. V gene TRBV5-1 combines with J gene TRBJ1-1; no reliable D call. The V end lost 0 bases, the J end lost 8 bases, and 14 bases lay between the germline ends. Germline lookup yields CDR1 SGHRS and CDR2 YFSETQ. CDR3 length equals 14 residues.

The chain couples TRBV9 to TRBJ2-2; no reliable D call. This CDR3 spans 14 amino acids. V dropped 0 bases and J dropped 9 bases, with 12 bases sitting between them. Germline V gives CDR1 SGDLS, CDR2 YYNGEE. The CDR3 protein is CASSVGAPPRELFF. The DNA of the CDR3 is TGTGCCAGCAGCGTAGGGGCCCCTCCCCGGGAGCTGTTTTTT.

This clone was counted between two and nine times. This rearrangement joins TRBV7-2 to TRBJ2-7; unclear D gene. The V gene's germline CDR1 is SGHTA and CDR2 FQGNSA. V was pared by 1 base and J by 5 bases, with 9 bases between. The CDR3 is 13 amino acids. CDR3 sequence (DNA): TGTGCCAGCAGCTTAGTGTCGGCGGACGAGCAGTACTTC. It codes for CASSLVSADEQYF.

This clone was counted a few times. The chain has TRBV18 and TRBJ2-5; D not certain. V gave up 3 bases and J gave up 2 bases, with 13 bases separating them. This CDR3 has 15 amino acids. The germline V gene encodes CDR1 KGHSH and CDR2 LQKENI. In DNA, the CDR3 is TGTGCCAGCTCACCCCAGGTTCAGATGCAAGAGACCCAGTACTTC. Translating gives CASSPQVQMQETQYF.

This clone was found a few times. The chain carries TRBV9 and TRBJ1-5, with TRBD1 matching 7 bases. Looked up from germline, CDR1 is SGDLS and CDR2 is YYNGEE. The length of the CDR3 is 15 residues. J was trimmed by 4 bases and V by 0 bases; bases with no gene match: 4. Written as DNA, the CDR3 is TGTGCCAGCAGCGTAGGGACAGGTCTAAATCAGCCCCAGCATTTT. Translated, it gives CASSVGTGLNQPQHF.

This clone showed up just a few times. The chain carries TRBV15 and TRBJ1-4; D not resolved. The CDR3 runs to 15 residues. The V gene's germline CDR1 is LNHNV and CDR2 YYDKDF (reference sequence). Trimming removed 1 base at V and 8 bases at J, with 14 bases between. CDR3 amino acids: CATSRVLPAEEKLFF. For the CDR3, the DNA is TGTGCCACCAGCAGAGTTCTACCGGCGGAGGAAAAACTGTTTTTT. Full variable domain (outside the CDR3, taken from reference TRBV15 and TRBJ1-4): DAMVIQNPRYQVTQFGKPVTLSCSQTLNHNVMYWYQQKSSQAPKLLFHYYDKDFNNEADTPDNFQSRRPNTSFCFLDIRSPGLGDTAMYLCATSRVLPAEEKLFFGSGTQLSVL.

In this sample, this clone turned up a few times. The genes are TRBV11-3 and TRBJ1-3, with a weak D call TRBD1 (5 bases). Germline loops: CDR1 SGHNT, CDR2 YENEEA. Trimming removed 8 bases from V and 3 bases from J, with 8 bases in between. The CDR3 loop spans 12 amino acids. The CDR3 nucleotides read TGTGCCAGCTCGACAGATGGAAACACCATATATTTT. This gives the protein CASSTDGNTIYF.

The CDR3 loop reads CASSSGTGGRGEQFF. CDR3 DNA: TGTGCCAGCAGCTCTGGGACAGGGGGTAGGGGTGAGCAGTTCTTC. The chain uses TRBV7-2 and TRBJ2-1; 11 positions agree with TRBD1. Germline CDR1 is SGHTA and CDR2 is FQGNSA. The CDR3 is 15 residues long. The trim removed 4 bases at V and 9 bases at J, leaving 8 bases unmatched.

There are a few counts of this clone. The V gene is TRBV10-3, the J gene TRBJ2-5; 7 bases map to TRBD1. The CDR3 covers 15 residues. In germline, CDR1 is ENHRY, CDR2 SYGVKD. Trimming took 4 bases from V and 5 from J; bases not matched to a gene: 10. CDR3 in DNA: TGTGCCATCAGTGTATACAGGGGATCGGGGGAGACCCAGTACTTC. Translating it yields CAISVYRGSGETQYF.

This clone showed up just a few times. This chain joins TRBV10-3 and TRBJ2-7; D unresolved. This CDR3 has 14 amino acids. Germline V gene sequence: CDR1 ENHRY, CDR2 SYGVKD. V gave up 4 bases and J gave up 3 bases, with 13 bases separating them. CDR3 DNA sequence: TGTGCCATCAGTGTCGTTGGTCTCGGCTACGAGCAGTACTTC. Translating it yields CAISVVGLGYEQYF.

In this sample, this clone turned up a few times. This chain joins TRBV19 and TRBJ2-7; the D is unclear. The CDR3 extends over 12 amino acids. Trimming cost V 4 bases and J 2 bases, with 6 bases left between them. Germline V gives CDR1 LNHDA, CDR2 SQIVND (reference sequence). The CDR3, as DNA: TGTGCCAGTAGTAACAGAGCCTACGAGCAGTACTTC. As protein: CASSNRAYEQYF.

This clone was seen more than once but under ten times. V is TRBV30 and J is TRBJ1-2; D unclear. The CDR3 has 14 amino acids. Trimming removed 2 bases at V and 4 bases at J, with 14 bases between. CDR1 is GTSNPN and CDR2 is SVGIG in the germline V gene (reference sequence). The CDR3 DNA is TGTGCCTGGAGTCCCGACATGGCTGGCTATGGCTACACCTTC. Protein: CAWSPDMAGYGYTF.

The chain recombines TRBV30 with TRBJ2-2; 11 bases are shared with TRBD1. The CDR3 has 14 residues. Trimming removed 5 bases from V and 6 bases from J; junction bases left unmatched: 5. CDR1 and CDR2 from the germline V gene are GTSNPN and SVGIG (reference sequence). This CDR3 is CAWWGQGGAGELFF. In DNA, the CDR3 is TGTGCCTGGTGGGGACAGGGGGGGGCCGGGGAGCTGTTTTTT.

The J gene is TRBJ2-7, the V gene TRBV5-1; 8 bases are shared with TRBD1. The CDR3 has 13 amino acids. The germline gives CDR1 SGHRS, CDR2 YFSETQ. After removal of 2 bases from V and 6 bases from J, the junction contained 4 bases not matched to a gene. Written as DNA, the CDR3 is TGCGCCAGCAGCTTCCAGGGGGCAGTCGAGCAGTACTTC. Translated, it gives CASSFQGAVEQYF.

This chain joins TRBV7-9 and TRBJ2-7; 7 nucleotides line up with TRBD1. The CDR3 extends over 14 amino acids. J lost 0 bases, V lost 4 bases, and 3 bases had no gene match. CDR1 and CDR2 (germline): SEHNR, FQNEAQ (reference sequence). The CDR3 spells CASSSTGSSYEQYF. CDR3 DNA sequence: TGTGCCAGCAGCTCGACAGGGAGCTCCTACGAGCAGTACTTC.

A few counts support this clone. Other DNA sequences from this sample encode an identical CDR3 as well. The chain recombines TRBV27 with TRBJ1-2; TRBD1 is a possible D gene (5 bases). Germline V gene data show CDR1 as MNHEY and CDR2 as SMNVEV (reference sequence). This CDR3 spans 13 amino acids. Deletions cut 2 bases from V and 4 bases from J, with 8 bases between. CDR3 in amino acids: CASSLRGSYGYTF. CDR3 nucleotides: TGTGCCAGCAGTTTAAGGGGTAGCTATGGCTACACCTTC.

This clone has just a few counts. Distinct nucleotide sequences in the sample also encode this CDR3. The J gene is TRBJ1-2, the V gene TRBV18; 7 nucleotides agree with TRBD1. Trimming took 3 bases from V and 6 from J; bases not matched to a gene: 4. In germline, CDR1 is KGHSH, CDR2 LQKENI. This CDR3 is built from 13 residues. The CDR3 here is CASSPGQGDGYTF. CDR3 DNA: TGTGCCAGCTCACCGGGTCAGGGGGATGGCTACACCTTC.

The gene calls are TRBV28 and TRBJ2-7; D is perhaps TRBD1 (6 bases). The germline V gene encodes CDR1 MDHEN and CDR2 SYDVKM. The V and J ends lost 5 bases and 0 bases respectively, with 14 bases between them. The CDR3 totals 15 residues. Written as DNA, the CDR3 is TGTGCCAGCAGTGCACAGGGCAGGAGCTCCTACGAGCAGTACTTC. This sequence encodes CASSAQGRSSYEQYF.